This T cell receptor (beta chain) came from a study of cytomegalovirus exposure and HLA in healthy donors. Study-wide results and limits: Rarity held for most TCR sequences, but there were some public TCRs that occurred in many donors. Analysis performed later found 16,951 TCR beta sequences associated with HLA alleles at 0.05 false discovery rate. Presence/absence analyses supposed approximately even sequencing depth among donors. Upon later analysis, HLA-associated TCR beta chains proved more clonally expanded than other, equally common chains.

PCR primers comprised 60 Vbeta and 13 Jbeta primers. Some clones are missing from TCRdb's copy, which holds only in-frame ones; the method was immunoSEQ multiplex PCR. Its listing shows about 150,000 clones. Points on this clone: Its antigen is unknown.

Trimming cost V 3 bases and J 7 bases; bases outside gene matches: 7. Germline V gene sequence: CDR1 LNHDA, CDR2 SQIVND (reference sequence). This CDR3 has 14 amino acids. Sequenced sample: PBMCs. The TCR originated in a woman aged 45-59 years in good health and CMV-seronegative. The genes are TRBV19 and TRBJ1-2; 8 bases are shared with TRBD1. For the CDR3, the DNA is TGTGCCAGTAGTATGGGATCAGGGGGCCTTGGCTACACCTTC. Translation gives CASSMGSGGLGYTF.